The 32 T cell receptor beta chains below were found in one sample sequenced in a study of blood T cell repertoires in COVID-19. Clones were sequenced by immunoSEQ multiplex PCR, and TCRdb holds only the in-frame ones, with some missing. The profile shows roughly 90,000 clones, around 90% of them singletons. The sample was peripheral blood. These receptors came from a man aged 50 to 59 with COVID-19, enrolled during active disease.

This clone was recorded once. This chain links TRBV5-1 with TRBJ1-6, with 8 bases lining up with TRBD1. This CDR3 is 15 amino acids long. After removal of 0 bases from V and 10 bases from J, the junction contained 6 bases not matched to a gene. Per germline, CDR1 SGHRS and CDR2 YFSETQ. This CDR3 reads CASSLAGQVVSPLHF. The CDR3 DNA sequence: TGCGCCAGCAGCTTGGCGGGACAGGTTGTCTCACCCCTCCACTTT.

The CDR3 coding sequence is TGTGCCAGCAGGGCGGGACGCAGCTATAATTCACCCCTCCACTTT. This sequence encodes CASRAGRSYNSPLHF. The rearrangement joins TRBV6-5 to TRBJ1-6, with D perhaps TRBD1 (5 bases). V gave up 6 bases and J gave up 3 bases, with 12 bases separating them. The CDR3 consists of 15 residues. CDR1 is MNHEY, CDR2 SVGAGI, per germline.

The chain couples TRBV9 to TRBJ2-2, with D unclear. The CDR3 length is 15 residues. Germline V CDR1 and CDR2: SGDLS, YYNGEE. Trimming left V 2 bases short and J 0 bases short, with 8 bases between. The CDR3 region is CASSVPTPNTGELFF. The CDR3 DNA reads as TGTGCCAGCAGCGTTCCGACACCGAACACCGGGGAGCTGTTTTTT.

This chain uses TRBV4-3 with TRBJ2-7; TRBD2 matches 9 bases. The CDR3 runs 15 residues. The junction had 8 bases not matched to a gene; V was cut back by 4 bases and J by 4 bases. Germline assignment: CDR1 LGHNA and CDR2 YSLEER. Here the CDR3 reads CASSRKRGAGYEQYF. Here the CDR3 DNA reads TGCGCCAGCAGCCGTAAGCGGGGGGCGGGGTACGAGCAGTACTTC.

CDR3 loop: CATSAGDTYNSPLHF. CDR3 in DNA: TGTGCCACCAGTGCCGGGGATACTTATAATTCACCCCTCCACTTT. This sequence joins TRBV24-1 and TRBJ1-6; D call uncertain. Trimming removed 5 bases at V and 4 bases at J, with 11 bases between. Germline CDR1 and CDR2: KGHDR and SFDVKD. The CDR3 length is 15 residues.

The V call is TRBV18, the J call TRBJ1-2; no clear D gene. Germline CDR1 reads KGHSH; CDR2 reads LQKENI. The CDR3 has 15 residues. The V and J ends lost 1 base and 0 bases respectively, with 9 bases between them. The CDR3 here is CASSPQREANYGYTF. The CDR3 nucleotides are TGTGCCAGCTCACCACAGCGGGAAGCTAACTATGGCTACACCTTC.

The CDR3 loop is CASSFGDRGYEQYF. The CDR3 region has the DNA TGTGCCAGCAGCTTTGGGGACAGGGGTTACGAGCAGTACTTC. The chain employs TRBV11-2 and TRBJ2-7; 10 bases map to TRBD1. V lost 3 bases, J lost 4 bases, and 3 bases stayed unmatched. Germline CDR1 is SGHAT and CDR2 is FQNNGV. CDR3 length: 14 residues.

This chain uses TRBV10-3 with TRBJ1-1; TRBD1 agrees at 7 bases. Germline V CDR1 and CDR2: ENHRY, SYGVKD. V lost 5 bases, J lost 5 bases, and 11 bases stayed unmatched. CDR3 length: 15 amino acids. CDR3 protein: CAISKGQAGGTEAFF. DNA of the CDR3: TGTGCCATCAGTAAAGGACAGGCTGGAGGGACTGAAGCTTTCTTT.

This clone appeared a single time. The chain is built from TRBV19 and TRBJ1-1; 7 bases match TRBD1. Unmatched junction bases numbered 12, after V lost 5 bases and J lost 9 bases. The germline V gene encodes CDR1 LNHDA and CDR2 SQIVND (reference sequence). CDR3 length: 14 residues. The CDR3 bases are TGTGCCAGTAGTTCAGGACAGGTATATGGGCAAGCTTTCTTT. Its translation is CASSSGQVYGQAFF.

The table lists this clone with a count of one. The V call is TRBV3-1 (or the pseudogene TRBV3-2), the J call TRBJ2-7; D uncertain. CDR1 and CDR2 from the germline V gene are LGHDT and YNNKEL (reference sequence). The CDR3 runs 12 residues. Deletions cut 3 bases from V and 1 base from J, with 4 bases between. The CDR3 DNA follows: TGTGCCAGCAGCCACGCGTCCTACGAGCAGTACTTC. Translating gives CASSHASYEQYF.

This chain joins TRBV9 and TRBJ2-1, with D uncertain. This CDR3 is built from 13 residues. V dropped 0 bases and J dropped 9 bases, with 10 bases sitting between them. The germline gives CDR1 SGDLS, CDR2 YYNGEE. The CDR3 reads CASSVGSSGEQFF. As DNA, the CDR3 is TGTGCCAGCAGCGTAGGAAGCTCCGGTGAGCAGTTCTTC. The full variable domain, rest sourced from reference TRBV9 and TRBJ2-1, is DSGVTQTPKHLITATGQRVTLRCSPRSGDLSVYWYQQSLDQGLQFLIQYYNGEERAKGNILERFSAQQFPDLHSELNLSSLELGDSALYFCASSVGSSGEQFFGPGTRLTVL.

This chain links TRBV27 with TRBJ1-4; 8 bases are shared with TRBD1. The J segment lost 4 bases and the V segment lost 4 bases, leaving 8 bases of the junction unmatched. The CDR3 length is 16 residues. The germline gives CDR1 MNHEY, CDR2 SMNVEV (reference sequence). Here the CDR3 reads CASSSPHRGGNEKLFF. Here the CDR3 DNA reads TGTGCCAGCAGTTCCCCCCACAGGGGGGGTAATGAAAAACTGTTTTTT.

CDR3 amino acids: CASSRFQTGDEFF. For the CDR3, the DNA is TGTGCCAGCAGCCGTTTCCAAACAGGGGATGAGTTCTTC. The chain is built from TRBV7-8 and TRBJ2-1; 7 bases line up with TRBD1. Germline CDR1 reads SGHVS; CDR2 reads FQNEAQ. This CDR3 region has 13 residues. J was trimmed by 14 bases and V by 5 bases; bases with no gene match: 12.

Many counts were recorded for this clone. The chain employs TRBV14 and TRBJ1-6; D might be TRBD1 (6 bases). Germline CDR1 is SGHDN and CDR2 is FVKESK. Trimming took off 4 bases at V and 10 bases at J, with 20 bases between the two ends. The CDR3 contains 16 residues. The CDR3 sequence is CASSPWGGARGSPLHF. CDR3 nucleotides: TGTGCCAGCAGCCCCTGGGGGGGCGCGAGAGGGTCACCCCTCCACTTT.

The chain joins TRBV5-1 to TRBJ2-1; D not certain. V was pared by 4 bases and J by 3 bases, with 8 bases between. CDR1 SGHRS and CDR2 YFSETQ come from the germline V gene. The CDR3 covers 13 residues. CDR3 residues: CASSPTGYNEQFF. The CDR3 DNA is TGCGCCAGCAGCCCGACGGGCTACAATGAGCAGTTCTTC.

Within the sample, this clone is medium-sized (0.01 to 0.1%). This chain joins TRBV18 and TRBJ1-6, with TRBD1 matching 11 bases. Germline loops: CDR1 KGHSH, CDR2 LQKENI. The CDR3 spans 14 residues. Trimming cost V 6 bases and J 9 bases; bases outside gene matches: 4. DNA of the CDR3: TGTGCCAGCTCGGAGGGACAGGGGGGTTCACCCCTCCACTTT. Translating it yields CASSEGQGGSPLHF.

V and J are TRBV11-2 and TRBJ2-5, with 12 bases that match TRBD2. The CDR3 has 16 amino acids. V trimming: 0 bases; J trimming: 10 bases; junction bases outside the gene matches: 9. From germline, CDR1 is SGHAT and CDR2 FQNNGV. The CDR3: CASSLEALAGGGGQYF. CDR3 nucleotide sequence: TGTGCCAGCAGCTTAGAGGCACTAGCGGGGGGCGGGGGCCAGTACTTC. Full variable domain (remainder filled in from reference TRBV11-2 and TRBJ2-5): EAGVAQSPRYKIIEKRQSVAFWCNPISGHATLYWYQQILGQGPKLLIQFQNNGVVDDSQLPKDRFSAERLKGVDSTLKIQPAKLEDSAVYLCASSLEALAGGGGQYFGPGTRLLVL.

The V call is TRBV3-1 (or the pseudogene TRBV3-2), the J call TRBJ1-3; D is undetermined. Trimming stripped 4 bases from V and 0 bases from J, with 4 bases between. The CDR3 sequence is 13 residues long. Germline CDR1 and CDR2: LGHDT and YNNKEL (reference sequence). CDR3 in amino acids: CASSPYSGNTIYF. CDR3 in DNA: TGTGCCAGCAGCCCTTACTCTGGAAACACCATATATTTT.

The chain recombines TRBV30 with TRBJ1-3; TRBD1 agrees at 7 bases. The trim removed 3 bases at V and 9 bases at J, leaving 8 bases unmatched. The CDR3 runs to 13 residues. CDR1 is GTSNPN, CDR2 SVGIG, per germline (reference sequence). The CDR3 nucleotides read TGTGCCTGGAGGGACAGGCCCGACGGCACCATATATTTT. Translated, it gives CAWRDRPDGTIYF.

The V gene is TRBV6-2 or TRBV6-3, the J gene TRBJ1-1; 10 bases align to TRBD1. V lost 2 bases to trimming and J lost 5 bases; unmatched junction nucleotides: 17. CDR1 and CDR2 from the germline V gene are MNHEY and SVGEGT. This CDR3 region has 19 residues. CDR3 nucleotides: TGTGCCAGCAGTTACCGTAGGACAGGGGGACCCATGAAGGGGACTGAAGCTTTCTTT. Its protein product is CASSYRRTGGPMKGTEAFF.

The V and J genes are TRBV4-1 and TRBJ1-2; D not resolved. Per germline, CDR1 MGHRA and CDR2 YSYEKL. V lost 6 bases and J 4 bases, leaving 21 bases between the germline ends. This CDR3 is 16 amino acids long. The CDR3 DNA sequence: TGCGCCAGCAGTACGGGGTCTCACCTGACTACCTATGGCTACACCTTC. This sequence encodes CASSTGSHLTTYGYTF.

The CDR3 spells CASSLVAGGARGYTF. The CDR3, as DNA: TGTGCCAGCAGCTTAGTGGCAGGGGGCGCGCGGGGCTACACCTTC. V usage is TRBV7-8 and J usage is TRBJ1-2, with 8 bases identical to TRBD1. The CDR3 loop spans 15 amino acids. Germline V CDR1 and CDR2: SGHVS, FQNEAQ. V was pared by 1 base and J by 8 bases, with 9 bases of the junction left unmatched.

CDR3: CASSGQGIQPQHF. The CDR3 DNA reads TGTGCCAGTAGTGGACAGGGGATCCAGCCCCAGCATTTT. The J gene is TRBJ1-5, the V gene TRBV19, with TRBD1 matching over 9 bases. J was trimmed by 7 bases and V by 5 bases; bases with no gene match: 3. CDR3 size: 13 residues. CDR1 is LNHDA and CDR2 is SQIVND in the germline V gene (reference sequence).

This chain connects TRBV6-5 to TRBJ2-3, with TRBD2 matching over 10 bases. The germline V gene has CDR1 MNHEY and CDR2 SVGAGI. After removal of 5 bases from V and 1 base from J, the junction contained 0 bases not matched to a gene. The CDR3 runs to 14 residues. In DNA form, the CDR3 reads TGTGCCAGCAGTCTAGCGGGGGGCACAGATACGCAGTATTTT. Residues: CASSLAGGTDTQYF.

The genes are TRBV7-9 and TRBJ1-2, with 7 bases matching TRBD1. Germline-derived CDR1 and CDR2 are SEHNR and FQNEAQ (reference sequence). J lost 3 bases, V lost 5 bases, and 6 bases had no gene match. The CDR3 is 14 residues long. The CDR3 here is CASSPGGQYYGYTF. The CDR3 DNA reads TGTGCCAGCAGCCCCGGGGGACAGTACTATGGCTACACCTTC.

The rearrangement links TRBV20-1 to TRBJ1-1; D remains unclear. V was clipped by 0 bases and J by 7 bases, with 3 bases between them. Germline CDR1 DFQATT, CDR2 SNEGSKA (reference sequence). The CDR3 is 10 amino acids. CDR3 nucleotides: TGCAGTGCTAGAGATCTTGAAGCTTTCTTT. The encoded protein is CSARDLEAFF.

The CDR3 coding sequence is TGTGCCAGCAGCCCGAGGACTAGCGCTGGGTACAATGAGCAGTTCTTC. Translated, it gives CASSPRTSAGYNEQFF. The chain is built from TRBV9 and TRBJ2-1; 9 nucleotides agree with TRBD2. Trimming removed 4 bases from V and 4 bases from J; junction bases left unmatched: 9. The CDR3 is 16 amino acids. The germline V gene encodes CDR1 SGDLS and CDR2 YYNGEE.

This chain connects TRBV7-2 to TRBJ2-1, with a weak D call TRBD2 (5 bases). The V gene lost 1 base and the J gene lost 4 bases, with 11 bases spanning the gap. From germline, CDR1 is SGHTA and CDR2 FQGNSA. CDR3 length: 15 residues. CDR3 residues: CASSLGQRNYNEQFF. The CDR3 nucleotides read TGTGCCAGCAGCTTAGGCCAGCGGAATTACAATGAGCAGTTCTTC.

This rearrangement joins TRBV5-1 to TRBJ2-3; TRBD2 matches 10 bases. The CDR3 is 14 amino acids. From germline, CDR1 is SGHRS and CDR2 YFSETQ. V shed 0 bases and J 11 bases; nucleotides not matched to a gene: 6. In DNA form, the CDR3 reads TGCGCCAGCAGCTTGGGTCTAGCGGGGGAGAAGCAGTATTTT. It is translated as CASSLGLAGEKQYF.

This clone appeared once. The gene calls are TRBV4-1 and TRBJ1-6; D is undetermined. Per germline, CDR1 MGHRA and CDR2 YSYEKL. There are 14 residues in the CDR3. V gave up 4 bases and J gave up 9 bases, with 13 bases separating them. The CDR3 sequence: CASSPREAGSPLHF. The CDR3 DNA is TGCGCCAGCAGCCCACGGGAAGCCGGTTCACCCCTCCACTTT.

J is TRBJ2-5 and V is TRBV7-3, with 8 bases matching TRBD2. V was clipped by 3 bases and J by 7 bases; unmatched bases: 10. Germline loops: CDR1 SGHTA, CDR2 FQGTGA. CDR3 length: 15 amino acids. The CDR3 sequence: CASSLILAGSGTQYF. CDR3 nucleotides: TGTGCCAGCAGCTTGATTTTAGCGGGATCGGGGACCCAGTACTTC.

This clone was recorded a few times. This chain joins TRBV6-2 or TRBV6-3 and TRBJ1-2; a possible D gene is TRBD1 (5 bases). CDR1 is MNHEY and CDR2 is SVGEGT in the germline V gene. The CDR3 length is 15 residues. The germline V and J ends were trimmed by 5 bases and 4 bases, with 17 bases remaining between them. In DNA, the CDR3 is TGTGCCAGCAGTCCCCTCCAGGGCACCGGCTATGGCTACACCTTC. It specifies CASSPLQGTGYGYTF.